These 18 T cell receptor beta chains were all obtained from the same sample, sequenced in a study of OX40 agonist ivuxolimab in advanced cancers. The library was made by the immunoSEQ multiplex PCR assay. The clones in this table, taken by TCRdb from immuneACCESS, are in-frame only. Not every clone is retained; where verified, under half of the shortfall comes from an unresolved V gene, and the cause of the rest is unknown. The table for this sample lists around 48,000 clones; roughly 80% of them were counted only once. The ten largest clones take up 2% to 3% of the sample. The sequences come from CD4+ or CD8+ T cells sorted from blood, collected in a trial of the OX40 agonist ivuxolimab. These receptors came from an adult with an advanced solid tumor such as melanoma, head and neck, liver or kidney cancer.

V usage is TRBV5-1 and J usage is TRBJ1-4; tentatively, D is TRBD1 (5 bases). The CDR3 consists of 15 residues. Trimming took off 0 bases at V and 7 bases at J, with 13 bases between the two ends. Germline lookup yields CDR1 SGHRS and CDR2 YFSETQ. The CDR3 is CASSLAGTTGEKLFF. The CDR3 DNA follows: TGCGCCAGCAGCTTGGCCGGGACTACCGGTGAAAAACTGTTTTTT.

The chain combines TRBV21-1 with TRBJ2-7; the D call TRBD1 from the table was never checked on the DNA. TRBV21-1 is marked as a pseudogene. CDR3 size: 15 residues. The DNA of the CDR3 is TGTGCCAGCAGCAGAGGTTCATGGGGGCCGTACGAGCAGTACTTC. Translating gives CASSRGSWGPYEQYF.

The V gene is TRBV28, the J gene TRBJ2-3; D might be TRBD2 (5 bases). This CDR3 region has 15 residues. The ends were cut back, 5 bases at V and 2 bases at J, with 14 bases in the middle. CDR1 MDHEN and CDR2 SYDVKM come from the germline V gene. CDR3 loop: CASSPRALATDTQYF. In DNA form, the CDR3 reads TGTGCCAGCAGTCCGAGGGCCCTGGCCACAGATACGCAGTATTTT.

The chain carries TRBV11-2 and TRBJ1-2, with 10 bases aligning to TRBD1. Germline V CDR1 and CDR2: SGHAT, FQNNGV. V lost 5 bases, J lost 6 bases, and 6 bases stayed unmatched. There are 14 residues in the CDR3. In DNA form, the CDR3 reads TGTGCCAGCAGCCTCGACAGGGGGCAGGATGGCTACACCTTC. Protein sequence: CASSLDRGQDGYTF.

The chain is built from TRBV5-6 and TRBJ2-3; 8 bases line up with TRBD2. CDR3 length: 16 residues. Germline lookup yields CDR1 SGHDT and CDR2 YYEEEE. Losses at the gene ends were 3 bases for V and 0 bases for J; bases not matched to a gene: 6. The CDR3 sequence: CASSSFGGRSTDTQYF. The CDR3 DNA is TGTGCCAGCAGCTCGTTTGGCGGGAGGAGCACAGATACGCAGTATTTT.

This chain joins TRBV28 and TRBJ1-1, with 11 bases identical to TRBD1. The V segment lost 7 bases and the J segment 5 bases; nucleotides outside the gene matches: 6. Per the germline V gene, CDR1 is MDHEN and CDR2 is SYDVKM. This CDR3 contains 14 residues. The CDR3 nucleotides read TGTGCCAGCACCTGGGGGACAGGGGGAACTGAAGCTTTCTTT. The encoded protein is CASTWGTGGTEAFF.

By share, this clone ranks as medium-sized. The CDR3 here is CASSFVGLAGLEGYEQYF. The CDR3 nucleotides read TGTGCCAGCAGCTTCGTCGGACTAGCGGGACTAGAGGGCTACGAGCAGTACTTC. The V gene is TRBV28, the J gene TRBJ2-7; 12 bases are a match to TRBD2. Germline values: CDR1 MDHEN, CDR2 SYDVKM. The junction had 15 bases not matched to a gene; V was cut back by 6 bases and J by 3 bases. This CDR3 comprises 18 residues.

By sample fraction, this clone is medium-sized. V usage is TRBV5-1 and J usage is TRBJ2-5, with D hard to call. Germline lookup yields CDR1 SGHRS and CDR2 YFSETQ. V lost 3 bases and J lost 2, with 8 bases in between. The CDR3 length is 13 residues. DNA of the CDR3: TGCGCCAGCAGCTCCGGGCAGCAAGAGACCCAGTACTTC. Amino acid sequence: CASSSGQQETQYF.

This clone has only a few counts. The rearrangement joins TRBV9 to TRBJ2-1; D is ambiguous. The germline gives CDR1 SGDLS, CDR2 YYNGEE. Trimming removed 2 bases from V and 4 bases from J, with 13 bases in between. The CDR3 is 15 residues long. The CDR3, as DNA: TGTGCCAGCAGCGTCGGGCTGGTTTCATACAATGAGCAGTTCTTC. This translates into CASSVGLVSYNEQFF.

V usage is TRBV27 and J usage is TRBJ2-5; the match to TRBD2 covers 10 bases. The CDR3 runs to 13 residues. The V gene's germline CDR1 is MNHEY and CDR2 SMNVEV (reference sequence). J was trimmed by 11 bases and V by 4 bases; bases with no gene match: 7. The CDR3: CASSSGLAVTQYF. The CDR3, as DNA: TGTGCCAGCAGTTCCGGACTAGCGGTAACGCAGTACTTC.

This clone appeared a few times. The chain employs TRBV7-8 and TRBJ2-3; TRBD2 might be the D (5 bases). The CDR3 runs to 15 residues. CDR1 is SGHVS, CDR2 FQNEAQ, per germline. V gave up 3 bases and J gave up 7 bases, with 17 bases separating them. The CDR3 DNA sequence: TGTGCCAGCAGCTTTGGGGAACCGGGAATTAATACGCAGTATTTT. It codes for CASSFGEPGINTQYF.

By sample fraction, this clone is medium-sized (0.01 to 0.1%). The chain employs TRBV18 and TRBJ2-7; maybe TRBD1 (6 bases). The germline V and J ends were trimmed by 4 bases and 3 bases, with 10 bases remaining between them. The germline CDR1 and CDR2 sequences are KGHSH and LQKENI. The CDR3 has 13 residues. The DNA for the CDR3 is TGTGCCAGCTCACGACAGGTGGACTACGAGCAGTACTTC. Its protein is CASSRQVDYEQYF.

The chain joins TRBV19 to TRBJ2-7, with a possible D match to TRBD1 (7 bases). The germline V gene has CDR1 LNHDA and CDR2 SQIVND (reference sequence). This CDR3 contains 12 residues. V was shortened by 6 bases and J by 6 bases, with 12 bases between the two germline ends. In DNA, the CDR3 is TGTGCCAGTAGCCCTCAGGGGGGCGAGCAGTACTTC. This sequence encodes CASSPQGGEQYF.

The chain carries TRBV27 and TRBJ2-1; D gene ambiguous. The CDR3 extends over 14 amino acids. The ends were cut back, 3 bases at V and 13 bases at J, with 19 bases in the middle. CDR1 is MNHEY, CDR2 SMNVEV, per germline (reference sequence). The chain's CDR3 is CASSFFFGYINQFF. CDR3 DNA: TGTGCCAGCAGTTTCTTCTTTGGGTACATCAACCAGTTCTTC.

V is TRBV6-1 and J is TRBJ1-2; D remains ambiguous. Trimming shortened V by 0 bases and J by 4 bases, and 9 bases separated the two germline ends. Germline-derived CDR1 and CDR2 are MNHNS and SASEGT. The CDR3 sequence is 14 residues long. The CDR3 sequence: CASSEAVTAYGYTF. The CDR3 coding sequence is TGTGCCAGCAGTGAAGCGGTCACAGCCTATGGCTACACCTTC.

V and J are TRBV28 and TRBJ2-7, with 9 bases aligning to TRBD2. Germline V gene sequence: CDR1 MDHEN, CDR2 SYDVKM. V gave up 6 bases and J gave up 2 bases; unmatched junction bases: 5. The CDR3 spans 14 residues. The CDR3 region is CASSLAGPPYEQYF. DNA of the CDR3: TGTGCCAGCAGCCTAGCGGGGCCCCCCTACGAGCAGTACTTC.

The rearrangement links TRBV27 to TRBJ2-2; weak D call: TRBD2 (6 bases). CDR3 length equals 16 residues. V lost 2 bases and J 3 bases, leaving 13 bases between the germline ends. Germline V gene data show CDR1 as MNHEY and CDR2 as SMNVEV (reference sequence). CDR3 amino acids: CASSLRGLLDTGELFF. DNA of the CDR3: TGTGCCAGCAGTTTACGGGGGTTGTTGGACACCGGGGAGCTGTTTTTT.

The chain carries TRBV13 and TRBJ2-7; 7 bases fit TRBD1. The length of the CDR3 is 14 residues. The germline V gene has CDR1 PRHDT and CDR2 FYEKMQ (reference sequence). The junction had 1 base not matched to a gene; V was cut back by 2 bases and J by 0 bases. The CDR3 region is CASSLPGGSYEQYF. The CDR3 nucleotides are TGTGCCAGCAGCTTACCAGGGGGCTCCTACGAGCAGTACTTC.